The clone carrying this T cell receptor beta chain has a count of ten or more. This entry comes from a study of response to subunit inactivated influenza vaccine. The CDR3 sequence is 14 residues long. Trimming cost V 2 bases and J 3 bases, with 10 bases left between them. Per germline, CDR1 MGHRA and CDR2 YSYEKL. TCRdb analysed the RT-PCR reads with MiXCR anew, one entry per CDR3 protein. The sample has 300,000 to 350,000 distinct CDR3 sequences, 22% seen once; the top ten hold 10% to 13%. V and J are TRBV4-1 and TRBJ2-5; D may be TRBD1 (6 bases). The sequenced sample was PBMCs from blood, obtained 21 months after vaccination. The sequence was collected from a man aged 50-75 years who received an inactivated influenza vaccine. CDR3 in DNA: TGCGCCAGCAGCCAACCTTGGACAGAAGAGACCCAGTACTTC. This gives the protein CASSQPWTEETQYF.